These 5 T cell receptor beta chains were sequenced from one sample in a study of blood T cell repertoires in COVID-19. TCRdb's table, derived via immunoSEQ multiplex PCR, lists solely in-frame clones and lacks some. Among over 200,000 clones listed, approximately 84% were seen once. Sequenced material: PBMCs or T cells enriched from blood (not recorded which). Source of these receptors: a man in his forties who had recovered from COVID-19.

CDR3 sequence reads: CAISEWRDTEAFF. CDR3 in DNA: TGTGCCATCAGTGAGTGGAGGGACACTGAAGCTTTCTTT. The chain couples TRBV10-3 to TRBJ1-1; D is undetermined. The CDR3 sequence is 13 residues long. Germline-derived CDR1 and CDR2 are ENHRY and SYGVKD. Trimming removed 1 base at V and 3 bases at J, with 6 bases between.

The chain combines TRBV5-1 with TRBJ2-5, with 8 bases that match TRBD2. V shed 7 bases and J 7 bases; nucleotides not matched to a gene: 9. The CDR3 consists of 13 residues. Germline V gives CDR1 SGHRS, CDR2 YFSETQ. The CDR3 DNA sequence: TGCGCCAGCGTTCCGGGACTAGGCGCGACCCAGTACTTC. Encoded protein: CASVPGLGATQYF.

This chain links TRBV30 with TRBJ1-3, with D perhaps matching TRBD1 (5 bases). The CDR3 totals 15 residues. V lost 3 bases, J lost 4 bases, and 16 bases lay in between. CDR1 and CDR2 from the germline V gene are GTSNPN and SVGIG (reference sequence). DNA for the CDR3: TGTGCCTGGAGGAAGCAGGGCTTGGCCGGAAACACCATATATTTT. This sequence encodes CAWRKQGLAGNTIYF.

This clone showed up just a few times. The chain carries TRBV9 and TRBJ2-7; 14 nucleotides match TRBD2. J was trimmed by 5 bases and V by 4 bases; bases with no gene match: 11. This CDR3 region has 17 residues. From germline, CDR1 is SGDLS and CDR2 YYNGEE. CDR3 nucleotide sequence: TGTGCCAGCAGCACCGGACTAGCGGGAGGCGTGGGGGACGAGCAGTACTTC. The encoded protein is CASSTGLAGGVGDEQYF.

The rearrangement joins TRBV7-3 to TRBJ2-1; 8 nucleotides line up with TRBD2. V trimming: 3 bases; J trimming: 6 bases; junction bases outside the gene matches: 10. Germline assignment: CDR1 SGHTA and CDR2 FQGTGA. The CDR3 extends over 16 amino acids. As DNA, the CDR3 is TGTGCCAGCAGCTTCCGTAGGGCGGGGGGACTCAATGAGCAGTTCTTC. As protein: CASSFRRAGGLNEQFF.